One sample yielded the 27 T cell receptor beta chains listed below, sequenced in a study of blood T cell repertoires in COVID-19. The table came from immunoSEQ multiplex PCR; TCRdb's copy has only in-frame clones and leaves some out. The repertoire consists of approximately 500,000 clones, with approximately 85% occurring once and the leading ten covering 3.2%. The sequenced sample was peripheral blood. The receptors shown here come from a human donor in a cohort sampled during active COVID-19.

In DNA, the CDR3 is TGTGCCTGGAGTGTACCGGGTAGCACAGATACGCAGTATTTT. Protein: CAWSVPGSTDTQYF. V and J are TRBV30 and TRBJ2-3; D not resolved. The V end was cut by 0 bases, the J end by 0 bases, with 7 bases between. The CDR3 runs to 14 residues. Germline CDR1 reads GTSNPN; CDR2 reads SVGIG (reference sequence).

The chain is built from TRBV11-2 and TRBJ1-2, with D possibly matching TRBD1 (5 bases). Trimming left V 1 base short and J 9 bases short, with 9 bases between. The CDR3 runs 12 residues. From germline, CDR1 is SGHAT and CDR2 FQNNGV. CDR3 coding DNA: TGTGCCAGCAGCTTAGCTGGGGCCAGCTACACCTTC. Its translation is CASSLAGASYTF.

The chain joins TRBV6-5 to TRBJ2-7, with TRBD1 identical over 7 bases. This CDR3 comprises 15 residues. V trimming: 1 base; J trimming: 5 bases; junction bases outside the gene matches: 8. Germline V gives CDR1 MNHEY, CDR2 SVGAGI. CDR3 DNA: TGTGCCAGCAGTTACTACAGGGGAAATGGGAACGAGCAGTACTTC. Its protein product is CASSYYRGNGNEQYF.

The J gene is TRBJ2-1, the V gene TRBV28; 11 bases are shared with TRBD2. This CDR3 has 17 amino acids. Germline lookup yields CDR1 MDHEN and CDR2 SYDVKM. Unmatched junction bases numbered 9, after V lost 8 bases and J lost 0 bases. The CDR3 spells CASQEGLAERSYNEQFF. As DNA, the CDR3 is TGTGCCAGCCAGGAGGGACTAGCGGAGCGCTCCTACAATGAGCAGTTCTTC.

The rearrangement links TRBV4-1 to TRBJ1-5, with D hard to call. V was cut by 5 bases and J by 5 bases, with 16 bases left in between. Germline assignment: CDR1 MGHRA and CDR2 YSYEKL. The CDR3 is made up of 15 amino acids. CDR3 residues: CASSGPPGAYQPQHF. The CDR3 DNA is TGCGCCAGCAGCGGCCCACCAGGTGCTTATCAGCCCCAGCATTTT.

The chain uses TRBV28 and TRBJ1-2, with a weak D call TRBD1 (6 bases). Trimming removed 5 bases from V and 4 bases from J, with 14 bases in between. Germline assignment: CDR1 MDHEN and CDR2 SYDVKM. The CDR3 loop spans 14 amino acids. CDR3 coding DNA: TGTGCCAGCAGTCCCCCCCAGGGGCCCTATGGCTACACCTTC. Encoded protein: CASSPPQGPYGYTF.

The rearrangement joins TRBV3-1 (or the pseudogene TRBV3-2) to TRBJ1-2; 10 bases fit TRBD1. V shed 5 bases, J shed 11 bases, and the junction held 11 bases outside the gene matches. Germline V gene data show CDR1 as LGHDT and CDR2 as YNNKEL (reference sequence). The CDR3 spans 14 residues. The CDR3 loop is CASSFRDRGSGYTF. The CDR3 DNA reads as TGTGCCAGCAGCTTTCGGGACAGGGGATCGGGTTACACCTTC.

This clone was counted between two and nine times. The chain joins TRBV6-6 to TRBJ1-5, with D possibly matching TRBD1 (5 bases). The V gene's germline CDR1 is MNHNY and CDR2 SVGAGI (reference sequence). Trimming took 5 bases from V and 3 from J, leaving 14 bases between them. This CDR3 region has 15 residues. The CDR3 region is CASSHAGTVNQPQHF. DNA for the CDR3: TGTGCCAGCAGTCACGCGGGGACGGTCAATCAGCCCCAGCATTTT.

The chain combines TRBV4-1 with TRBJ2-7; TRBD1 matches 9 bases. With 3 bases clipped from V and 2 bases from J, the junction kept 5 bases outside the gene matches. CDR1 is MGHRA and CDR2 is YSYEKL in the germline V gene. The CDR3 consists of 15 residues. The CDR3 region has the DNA TGCGCCAGCAGCCATCCGGGACAGGGTACCTACGAGCAGTACTTC. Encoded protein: CASSHPGQGTYEQYF.

CDR3 residues: CASRYRGGKLFF. In DNA form, the CDR3 reads TGTGCCAGCAGGTACCGAGGTGGAAAACTGTTTTTT. This chain links TRBV28 with TRBJ1-4; no firm D call. The CDR3 consists of 12 residues. CDR1 is MDHEN and CDR2 is SYDVKM in the germline V gene. Trimming removed 6 bases from V and 10 bases from J, with 12 bases in between.

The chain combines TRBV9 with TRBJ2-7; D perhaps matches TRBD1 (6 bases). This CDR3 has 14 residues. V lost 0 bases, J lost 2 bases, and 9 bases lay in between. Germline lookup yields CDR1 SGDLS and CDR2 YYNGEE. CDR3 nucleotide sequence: TGTGCCAGCAGCGTAGGACAGGAGCCCTACGAGCAGTACTTC. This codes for CASSVGQEPYEQYF.

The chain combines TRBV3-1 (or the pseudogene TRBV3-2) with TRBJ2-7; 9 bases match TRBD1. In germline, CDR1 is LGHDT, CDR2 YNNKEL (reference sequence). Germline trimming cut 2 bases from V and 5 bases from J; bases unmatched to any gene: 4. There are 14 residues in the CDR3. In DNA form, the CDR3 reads TGTGCCAGCAGCCAAACAGGGGGCCTAGACGAGCAGTACTTC. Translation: CASSQTGGLDEQYF.

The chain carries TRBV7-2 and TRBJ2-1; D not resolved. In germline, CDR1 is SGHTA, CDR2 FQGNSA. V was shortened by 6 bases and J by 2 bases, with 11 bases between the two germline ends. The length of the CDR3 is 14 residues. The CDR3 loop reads CASSSIPPYNEQFF. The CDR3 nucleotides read TGTGCCAGCAGTAGCATTCCCCCCTACAATGAGCAGTTCTTC. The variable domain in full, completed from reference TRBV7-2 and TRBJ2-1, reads GAGVSQSPSNKVTEKGKDVELRCDPISGHTALYWYRQSLGQGLEFLIYFQGNSAPDKSGLPSDRFSAERTGGSVSTLTIQRTQQEDSAVYLCASSSIPPYNEQFFGPGTRLTVL.

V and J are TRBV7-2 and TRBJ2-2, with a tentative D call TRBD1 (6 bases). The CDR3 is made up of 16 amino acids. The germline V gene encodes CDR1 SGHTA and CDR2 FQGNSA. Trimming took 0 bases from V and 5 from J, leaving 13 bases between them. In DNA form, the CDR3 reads TGTGCCAGCAGCTTAGCATGGGGAAGGGGGACCGGGGAGCTGTTTTTT. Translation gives CASSLAWGRGTGELFF.

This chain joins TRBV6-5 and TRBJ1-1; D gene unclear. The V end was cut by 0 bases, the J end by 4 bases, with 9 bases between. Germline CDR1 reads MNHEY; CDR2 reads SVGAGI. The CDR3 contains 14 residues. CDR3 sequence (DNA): TGTGCCAGCAGTTACTCGAGTTGGGCCACTGAAGCTTTCTTT. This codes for CASSYSSWATEAFF.

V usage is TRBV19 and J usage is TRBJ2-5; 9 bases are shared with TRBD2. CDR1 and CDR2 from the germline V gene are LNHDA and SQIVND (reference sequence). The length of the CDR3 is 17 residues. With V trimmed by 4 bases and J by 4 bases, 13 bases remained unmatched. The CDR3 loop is CASSSSRIAGAVETQYF. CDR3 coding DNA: TGTGCCAGTAGTAGCTCGAGAATAGCGGGGGCGGTAGAGACCCAGTACTTC.

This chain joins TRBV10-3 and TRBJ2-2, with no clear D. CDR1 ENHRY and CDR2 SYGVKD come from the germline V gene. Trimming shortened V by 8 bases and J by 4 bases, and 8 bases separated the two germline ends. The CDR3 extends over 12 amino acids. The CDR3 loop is CAIGPPTGELFF. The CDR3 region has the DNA TGTGCCATCGGCCCCCCCACCGGGGAGCTGTTTTTT.

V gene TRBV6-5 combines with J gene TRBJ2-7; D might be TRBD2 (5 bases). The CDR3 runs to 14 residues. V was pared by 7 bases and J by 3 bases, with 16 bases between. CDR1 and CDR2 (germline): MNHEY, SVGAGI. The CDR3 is CASNRGLDIYEQYF. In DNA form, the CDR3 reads TGTGCCAGCAACCGTGGACTCGATATCTACGAGCAGTACTTC.

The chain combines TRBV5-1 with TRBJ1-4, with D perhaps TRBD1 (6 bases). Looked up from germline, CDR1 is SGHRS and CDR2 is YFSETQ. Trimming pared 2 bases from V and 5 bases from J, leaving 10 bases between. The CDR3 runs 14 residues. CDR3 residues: CASSFDRRNEKLFF. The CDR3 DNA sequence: TGCGCCAGCAGCTTCGACAGGAGGAATGAAAAACTGTTTTTT.

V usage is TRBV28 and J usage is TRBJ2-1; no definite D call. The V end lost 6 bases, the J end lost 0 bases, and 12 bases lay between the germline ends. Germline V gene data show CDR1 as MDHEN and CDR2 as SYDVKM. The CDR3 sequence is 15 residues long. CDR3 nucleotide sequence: TGTGCCAGCAGCCTACTTAGGAGCTCCTACAATGAGCAGTTCTTC. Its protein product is CASSLLRSSYNEQFF.

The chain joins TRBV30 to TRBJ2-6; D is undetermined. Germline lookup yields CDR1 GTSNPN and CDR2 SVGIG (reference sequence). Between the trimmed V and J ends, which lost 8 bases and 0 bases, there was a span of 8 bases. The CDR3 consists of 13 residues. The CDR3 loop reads CAGVSSGANVLTF. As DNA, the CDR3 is TGTGCCGGAGTCAGCTCTGGGGCCAACGTCCTGACTTTC. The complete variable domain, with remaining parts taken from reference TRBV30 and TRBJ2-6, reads SQTIHQWPATLVQPVGSPLSLECTVEGTSNPNLYWYRQAAGRGLQLLFYSVGIGQISSEVPQNLSASRPQDRQFILSSKKLLLSDSGFYLCAGVSSGANVLTFGAGSRLTVL.

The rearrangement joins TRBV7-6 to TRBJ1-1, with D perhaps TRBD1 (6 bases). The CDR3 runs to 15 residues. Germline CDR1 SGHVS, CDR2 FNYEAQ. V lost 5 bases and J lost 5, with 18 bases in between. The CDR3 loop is CASSPLLTGLTEAFF. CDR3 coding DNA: TGTGCCAGCAGCCCCTTATTGACAGGCTTGACTGAAGCTTTCTTT.

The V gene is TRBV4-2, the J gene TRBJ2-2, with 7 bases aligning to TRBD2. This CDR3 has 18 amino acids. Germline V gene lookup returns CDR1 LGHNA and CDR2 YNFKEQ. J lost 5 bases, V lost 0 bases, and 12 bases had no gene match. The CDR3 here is CASSQDGLAVIQTGELFF. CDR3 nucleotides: TGTGCCAGCAGCCAAGATGGGCTAGCGGTAATACAGACCGGGGAGCTGTTTTTT.

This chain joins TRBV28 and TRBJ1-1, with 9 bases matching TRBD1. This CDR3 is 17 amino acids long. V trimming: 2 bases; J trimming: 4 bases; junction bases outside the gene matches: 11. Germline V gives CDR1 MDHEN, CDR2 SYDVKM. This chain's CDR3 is CASSLGTGQGLGTEAFF. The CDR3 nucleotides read TGTGCCAGCAGTTTAGGGACAGGGCAGGGGTTAGGCACTGAAGCTTTCTTT.

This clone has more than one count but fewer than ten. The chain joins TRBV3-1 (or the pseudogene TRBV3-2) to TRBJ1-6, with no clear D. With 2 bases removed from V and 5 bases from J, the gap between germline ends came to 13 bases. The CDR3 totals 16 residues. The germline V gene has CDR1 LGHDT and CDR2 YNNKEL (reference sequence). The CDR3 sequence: CASSQTHSPNNSPLHF. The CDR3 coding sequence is TGTGCCAGCAGCCAAACTCACAGCCCAAATAATTCACCCCTCCACTTT.

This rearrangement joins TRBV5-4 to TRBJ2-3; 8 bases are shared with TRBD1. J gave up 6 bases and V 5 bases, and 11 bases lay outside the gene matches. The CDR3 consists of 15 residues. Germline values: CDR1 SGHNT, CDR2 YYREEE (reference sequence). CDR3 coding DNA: TGTGCCAGCAGTAGCCTCCAGGGGGCTGGGGATACGCAGTATTTT. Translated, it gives CASSSLQGAGDTQYF.

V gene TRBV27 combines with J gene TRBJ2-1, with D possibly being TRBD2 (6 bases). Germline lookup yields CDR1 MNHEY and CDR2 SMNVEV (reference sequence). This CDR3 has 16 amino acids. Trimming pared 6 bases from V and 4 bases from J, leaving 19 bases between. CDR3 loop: CASRRPGGGVYNEQFF. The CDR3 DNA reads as TGTGCCAGCAGAAGACCGGGCGGAGGGGTTTACAATGAGCAGTTCTTC.